A selection of T cell receptor beta chains follows, all from one sample in a study of cytomegalovirus exposure and HLA in healthy donors. Libraries were prepared by immunoSEQ multiplex PCR; TCRdb keeps only in-frame clonotypes and omits some of them. The sample includes some 180,000 clones, roughly four fifths of them seen just once. Sample: PBMCs. The receptors were sampled from a male donor in good health and CMV-seronegative. Each CDR3 is given with its conserved first and last residue. The order of the fields is V gene, D gene, clone size, J gene, CDR3 DNA, CDR3 protein. D genes are given only for firm matches. Clone size appears in some rows only: once, few, many, or a class for an expanded clone.

v_call: TRBV6-6; d_call: TRBD2; clone_size: few; j_call: TRBJ2-5; cdr3_nt: TGTGCCAGCAGCCCGCCGACTAGCAAACCGGGCGAGACCCAGTACTTC; cdr3_aa: CASSPPTSKPGETQYF
v_call: TRBV28; d_call: -; clone_size: -; j_call: TRBJ1-1; cdr3_nt: TGTGCCAGCACCTCCTGGGGGGTAGGCACTGAAGCTTTCTTT; cdr3_aa: CASTSWGVGTEAFF
v_call: TRBV12-5; d_call: -; clone_size: -; j_call: TRBJ1-1; cdr3_nt: TGTGCTAGTGGTTCCGGACAGACCACTGAAGCTTTCTTT; cdr3_aa: CASGSGQTTEAFF
v_call: TRBV5-1; d_call: TRBD1; clone_size: -; j_call: TRBJ1-2; cdr3_nt: TGCGCCAGCAGCCCGAGGACAGGGGGGGCCGGCTACACCTTC; cdr3_aa: CASSPRTGGAGYTF
v_call: TRBV19; d_call: -; clone_size: -; j_call: TRBJ1-3; cdr3_nt: TGTGCCAGTAGCCCCGACTCCCGCTCTGGAAACACCATATATTTT; cdr3_aa: CASSPDSRSGNTIYF
v_call: TRBV28; d_call: TRBD1; clone_size: -; j_call: TRBJ2-5; cdr3_nt: TGTGCCAGCAGTTTAACAGGGGGCGAGGAGACCCAGTACTTC; cdr3_aa: CASSLTGGEETQYF
v_call: TRBV7-9; d_call: TRBD1; clone_size: -; j_call: TRBJ2-7; cdr3_nt: TGTGCCAGCAGCAGCTTAAGGGGACAGGGGTTCTACGAGCAGTACTTC; cdr3_aa: CASSSLRGQGFYEQYF
v_call: TRBV7-9; d_call: TRBD2; clone_size: -; j_call: TRBJ2-1; cdr3_nt: TGTGCCAGCAGCCCTCCGGGACTAGCGGGAGTCAATGAGCAGTTCTTC; cdr3_aa: CASSPPGLAGVNEQFF
v_call: TRBV7-7; d_call: TRBD2; clone_size: -; j_call: TRBJ2-7; cdr3_nt: TGTGCCAGCAGTCGACTAGCGGGAACCTACGAGCAGTACTTC; cdr3_aa: CASSRLAGTYEQYF
v_call: TRBV6-5; d_call: -; clone_size: -; j_call: TRBJ2-1; cdr3_nt: TGTGCCAGCAGTTTTACGACCCTTATCCAGGACAATGAGCAGTTCTTC; cdr3_aa: CASSFTTLIQDNEQFF
v_call: TRBV14; d_call: -; clone_size: -; j_call: TRBJ2-7; cdr3_nt: TGTGCCAGCAGCCCTCTGGAGGGGGCATGGGAGCAGTACTTC; cdr3_aa: CASSPLEGAWEQYF
v_call: TRBV25-1; d_call: -; clone_size: once; j_call: TRBJ1-1; cdr3_nt: TGTGCCAGCAGTGAGCTGTCAGGGCTTTACACTGAAGCTTTCTTT; cdr3_aa: CASSELSGLYTEAFF
v_call: TRBV27; d_call: -; clone_size: -; j_call: TRBJ2-3; cdr3_nt: TGTGCCAGCAGTTCGGGATCTAGCACAGATACGCAGTATTTT; cdr3_aa: CASSSGSSTDTQYF
v_call: TRBV30; d_call: -; clone_size: -; j_call: TRBJ1-2; cdr3_nt: TGTGCCTGGAGTGTGACAGTAAACTATGGCTACACCTTC; cdr3_aa: CAWSVTVNYGYTF
v_call: TRBV6-4; d_call: TRBD1; clone_size: -; j_call: TRBJ1-2; cdr3_nt: TGTGCCAGCAGTCGGACAGGAGACTATGGCTACACCTTC; cdr3_aa: CASSRTGDYGYTF
v_call: TRBV6-5; d_call: TRBD2; clone_size: -; j_call: TRBJ2-1; cdr3_nt: TGTGCCAGCAGCCGTATAGCGGGAAGCAACAATGAGCAGTTCTTC; cdr3_aa: CASSRIAGSNNEQFF
v_call: TRBV4-2; d_call: -; clone_size: -; j_call: TRBJ1-5; cdr3_nt: TGTGCCAGCAGCCAAGATCGGGGTTTTAGCAATCAGCCCCAGCATTTT; cdr3_aa: CASSQDRGFSNQPQHF
v_call: TRBV6-5; d_call: TRBD1; clone_size: -; j_call: TRBJ1-3; cdr3_nt: TGTGCCAGCAGTTACACCGGGACAGAAGGAGGAAACACCATATATTTT; cdr3_aa: CASSYTGTEGGNTIYF
v_call: TRBV30; d_call: -; clone_size: -; j_call: TRBJ2-1; cdr3_nt: TGTGCCTGGAGCACAGGGCACGGGGAGCAGTTCTTC; cdr3_aa: CAWSTGHGEQFF
v_call: TRBV29-1; d_call: -; clone_size: -; j_call: TRBJ2-3; cdr3_nt: TGCAGCGTTGAAGCTAACACAGATACGCAGTATTTT; cdr3_aa: CSVEANTDTQYF
v_call: TRBV9; d_call: -; clone_size: -; j_call: TRBJ2-7; cdr3_nt: TGTGCCAGCAGCTCGTCCCGGGGCTCCTACGAGCAGTACTTC; cdr3_aa: CASSSSRGSYEQYF
v_call: TRBV19; d_call: TRBD2; clone_size: few; j_call: TRBJ2-1; cdr3_nt: TGTGCCAGTAGTTCAAGGACTAGCGGGGGGACCTACAATGAGCAGTTCTTC; cdr3_aa: CASSSRTSGGTYNEQFF
v_call: TRBV5-4; d_call: -; clone_size: -; j_call: TRBJ1-4; cdr3_nt: TGTGCCAGCAGCTTGGCCCGGCAGGGTCCTAATGAAAAACTGTTTTTT; cdr3_aa: CASSLARQGPNEKLFF
v_call: TRBV10-3; d_call: -; clone_size: -; j_call: TRBJ1-4; cdr3_nt: TGTGCCATCAGTGATGACACAGTAACTAATGAAAAACTGTTTTTT; cdr3_aa: CAISDDTVTNEKLFF
v_call: TRBV5-1; d_call: TRBD2; clone_size: -; j_call: TRBJ2-5; cdr3_nt: TGCGCCAGCAGCCCGGAAGGCGCTAGCGGTAGTTCCCAGTACTTC; cdr3_aa: CASSPEGASGSSQYF
v_call: TRBV7-3; d_call: TRBD1; clone_size: -; j_call: TRBJ1-1; cdr3_nt: TGTGCCAGCAGCCGGACAGGGGTAAACACTGAAGCTTTCTTT; cdr3_aa: CASSRTGVNTEAFF
v_call: TRBV30; d_call: -; clone_size: -; j_call: TRBJ2-4; cdr3_nt: TGTGCCTGGAGTATTGGGACCCGGGGGGCGGGCAAAAACATTCAGTACTTC; cdr3_aa: CAWSIGTRGAGKNIQYF
v_call: TRBV11-1; d_call: -; clone_size: few; j_call: TRBJ2-3; cdr3_nt: TGTGCCAGCAGCTTAGGGCTAGCGTCTACAGATACGCAGTATTTT; cdr3_aa: CASSLGLASTDTQYF
v_call: TRBV9; d_call: TRBD2; clone_size: -; j_call: TRBJ2-1; cdr3_nt: TGTGCCAGCCAGGGGCTAGCGGGAGCCTCCGGGTACAATGAGCAGTTCTTC; cdr3_aa: CASQGLAGASGYNEQFF